Given below is one T cell receptor (beta chain) in context. This specimen belongs to a study of shared clonotypes between healthy human individuals. Clones were read by immunoSEQ multiplex PCR, and TCRdb kept only the in-frame ones, dropping some. The table lists some 2.1 million clones, around 95% of them singletons. Unmatched junction bases numbered 6, after V lost 3 bases and J lost 0 bases. Germline V CDR1 and CDR2: SGHTA, FQGTGA. CDR3 length equals 16 residues. The source material was naive CD4+ T cells sorted from blood. Regarding subset: CD45RA+ positively selected. The chain is built from TRBV7-3 and TRBJ1-1; 8 bases are a match to TRBD1. The TCR comes from a man aged 18 to 35 in good health. The CDR3 DNA is TGTGCCAGCAGCTTGGACAGGGTGTCAATGAACACTGAAGCTTTCTTT. Translated, it gives CASSLDRVSMNTEAFF.